Below are 8 T cell receptor beta chains sequenced from a single sample in a study of low-dose radiotherapy and immunotherapy resistance in tumors. Alpha and beta chains were covered, as first-strand cDNA relied on TRAV- and TRBV-specific primers. TCR amplification ran 15 to 20 PCR cycles using constant-region and V-primer adapter primers. TCRdb ran MiXCR on the reads and lists one entry per CDR3 protein. The sample contains roughly 56,000 distinct CDR3 sequences, under 30% of which appear only once. Stated time point: after trial treatment. Treatment of the sample: LDRT plus nivolumab, ipilimumab, low-dose cyclophosphamide and aspirin (RACIN trial). Here the sequenced sample was PBMCs, taken after low-dose radiotherapy plus immunotherapy. The receptors originated from a male donor with prostate cancer.

DNA of the CDR3: TGTGCCAGCAGTGGAAGTAGCGGGGACCATGAGCAGTTCTTC. This codes for CASSGSSGDHEQFF. The chain links TRBV2 to TRBJ2-1, with TRBD2 matching over 8 bases. This CDR3 is 14 amino acids long. Germline V gene lookup returns CDR1 SNHLY and CDR2 FYNNEI. J was trimmed by 8 bases and V by 4 bases; bases with no gene match: 7. Supplemented by reference TRBV2 and TRBJ2-1, the full variable domain reads EPEVTQTPSHQVTQMGQEVILRCVPISNHLYFYWYRQILGQKVEFLVSFYNNEISEKSEIFDDQFSVERPDGSNFTLKIRSTKLEDSAMYFCASSGSSGDHEQFFGPGTRLTVL.

This clonotype was counted many times. The chain combines TRBV29-1 with TRBJ2-7; 10 nucleotides agree with TRBD1. Per the germline V gene, CDR1 is SQVTM and CDR2 is ANQGSEA. The length of the CDR3 is 14 residues. The CDR3 reads CSFSRTGGSYEQYF. CDR3 bases: TGCAGTTTTAGCCGGACAGGGGGATCCTACGAGCAGTACTTC.

This clonotype has at least ten counts. The V call is TRBV7-9, the J call TRBJ2-7, with 7 bases matching TRBD2. The ends lost 2 bases at V and 5 bases at J; junction bases unmatched: 6. The germline V gene has CDR1 SEHNR and CDR2 FQNEAQ (reference sequence). The CDR3 runs to 14 residues. The CDR3 DNA reads TGTGCCAGCAGCTTAATGGCGGGAGTCAACGAGCAGTACTTC. Protein: CASSLMAGVNEQYF.

This clonotype was recorded many times. This sequence joins TRBV6-2 or TRBV6-3 and TRBJ2-1; 7 nucleotides match TRBD1. Germline CDR1 and CDR2: MNHEY and SVGEGT. V trimming: 4 bases; J trimming: 4 bases; junction bases outside the gene matches: 4. This CDR3 comprises 14 residues. Written as DNA, the CDR3 is TGTGCCAGCAGTTTGGACAGGAGATACAATGAGCAGTTCTTC. Protein: CASSLDRRYNEQFF.

In this sample, this clonotype turned up many times. The V and J genes are TRBV28 and TRBJ1-2; perhaps TRBD1 as D (6 bases). The CDR3 runs 13 residues. V gave up 2 bases and J gave up 2 bases, with 6 bases separating them. CDR1 is MDHEN and CDR2 is SYDVKM in the germline V gene. The CDR3 protein is CASSLTGNYGYTF. In DNA form, the CDR3 reads TGTGCCAGCAGTTTAACAGGGAACTATGGCTACACCTTC.

There are many counts of this clonotype. The rearrangement uses TRBV28 and TRBJ2-2; TRBD2 agrees at 9 bases. The CDR3 covers 13 residues. V gave up 7 bases and J gave up 6 bases; unmatched junction bases: 3. Looked up from germline, CDR1 is MDHEN and CDR2 is SYDVKM. As DNA, the CDR3 is TGTGCCAGCACTTGGACTAGCGCCGGGGAGCTGTTTTTT. This sequence encodes CASTWTSAGELFF.

A note on this clonotype: One end of the junction varies from germline; a read error may be responsible. V and J are TRBV10-2 and TRBJ2-6; the D is unclear. Germline V gene sequence: CDR1 WSHSY, CDR2 SAAADI. The CDR3 totals 14 residues. The CDR3 here is CAISDTAGPNVLTF. In DNA, the CDR3 is TGCGCCATCAGTGACACAGCTGGGCCCAACGTCCTGACTTTC.

This clonotype was recorded many times. This chain uses TRBV30 with TRBJ2-2, with 7 bases aligning to TRBD1. With 3 bases clipped from V and 6 bases from J, the junction kept 13 bases outside the gene matches. This CDR3 contains 16 residues. Per germline, CDR1 GTSNPN and CDR2 SVGIG (reference sequence). The CDR3 is CAWRPLRDSGSGELFF. For the CDR3, the DNA is TGTGCCTGGAGACCATTACGGGACAGCGGCTCCGGGGAGCTGTTTTTT.